Given below is one T cell receptor beta chain in context. Its target is not known. The junction differs from germline at one of its ends, possibly a read error. The CDR3 contains 16 residues. From germline, CDR1 is SGHTA and CDR2 FQGNSA. This specimen comes from a study of post-analysis software for immune sequencing data. Study in general: The patients showed relapsing-remitting, secondary progressive and progressive-relapsing multiple sclerosis courses. Overall study findings and caveats: By F measure, samples from a shared preparation batch strongly co-clustered. Compared with controls, patients had more of about 5 TRBV segments, including TRBV5-6, TRBV5-1 and TRBV20-1. Normalized Chao1 diversity was significantly lower in multiple sclerosis patients than in controls.

Researchers reported that TCR beta cDNA libraries carried unique molecular identifiers. Each CDR3 protein gets one entry after TCRdb re-called the PCR reads with MiXCR. The data contain 150,000 to 200,000 distinct CDR3 sequences, around 28% of them singletons. The TCR sequence derives from a girl between 5 and 17 years old with multiple sclerosis. Source material: blood. The chain couples TRBV7-2 to TRBJ2-1, with D possibly TRBD2 on 6 matching bases. CDR3 amino acids: CASSLYTTSPYNERFF. DNA for the CDR3: TGTGCCAGCAGCTTATACACCACTAGCCCCTACAATGAGCGGTTCTTC. Full variable domain (remainder filled in from reference TRBV7-2 and TRBJ2-1): GAGVSQSPSNKVTEKGKDVELRCDPISGHTALYWYRQSLGQGLEFLIYFQGNSAPDKSGLPSDRFSAERTGGSVSTLTIQRTQQEDSAVYLCASSLYTTSPYNERFFGPGTRLTVL.